The 4 T cell receptor beta chains in this list originate from one sample, sequenced in a study of breast tumors, draining lymph nodes, adjacent tissues. Samples came from axillary lymph nodes draining the breast cancer. In TCRdb, the multiplex PCR reads were re-called with MiXCR into one record per CDR3 protein. This repertoire shows over 200,000 distinct CDR3 sequences, around 32% found once; its top ten account for about 1.4%. Sequencing input: axillary lymph node tissue. The receptors were sampled from a female donor with breast cancer. Some clones in this sample may be carry-over from other donors' samples.

This clonotype was detected many times. This chain joins TRBV12-3 or TRBV12-4 and TRBJ2-1, with D perhaps matching TRBD2 (7 bases). With 7 bases removed from V and 7 bases from J, the gap between germline ends came to 17 bases. CDR3 length equals 14 residues. CDR3 region: CASKGGGPINEQFF. CDR3 bases: TGTGCCAGCAAGGGGGGAGGGCCAATTAATGAGCAGTTCTTC.

The V and J genes are TRBV24-1 and TRBJ1-6; 9 nucleotides match TRBD1. Losses at the gene ends were 5 bases for V and 10 bases for J; bases not matched to a gene: 8. The CDR3 runs to 15 residues. CDR1 and CDR2 from the germline V gene are KGHDR and SFDVKD. The CDR3 bases are TGTGCCACCAGTGCCTCGGACAGGGGAGGATCACCCCTCCACTTT. It specifies CATSASDRGGSPLHF.

Worth noting for this clonotype: One base away lies a much larger clone, so this may be a sequencing read error. The rearrangement links TRBV11-3 to TRBJ2-1; D possibly corresponds to TRBD2 (5 bases). The CDR3 extends over 16 amino acids. Germline assignment: CDR1 SGHNT and CDR2 YENEEA. The V and J ends lost 6 bases and 7 bases respectively, with 22 bases between them. Here the CDR3 reads CASRQRARAGRNEQFF. The CDR3 nucleotides are TGTGCCAGCAGGCAACGCGCGCGGGCGGGTAGGAATGAGCAGTTCTTC.

This clonotype was detected many times. V is TRBV7-2 and J is TRBJ2-7; TRBD2 might be the D (5 bases). V was pared by 1 base and J by 3 bases, with 13 bases between. Per germline, CDR1 SGHTA and CDR2 FQGNSA. The length of the CDR3 is 15 residues. The CDR3 loop is CASSLGEGGYYEQYF. CDR3 sequence (DNA): TGTGCCAGCAGCTTAGGAGAGGGTGGCTACTACGAGCAGTACTTC.